This entry lists 22 T cell receptor beta chains sequenced from one sample in a study of cytomegalovirus exposure and HLA in healthy donors. PCR used 60 Vbeta primers and 13 Jbeta primers. Sequencing used immunoSEQ multiplex PCR; TCRdb keeps in-frame clones, though not all of them. The repertoire has around 250,000 clones, about 86% of them found once; the top ten carry about 7.5%. Sequences were obtained from PBMCs. The receptors shown here come from a woman aged 60-70 years in good health and CMV-seropositive.

The CDR3 loop is CSVTTQMNTEAFF. In nucleotides, the CDR3 is TGCAGCGTCACGACTCAAATGAACACTGAAGCTTTCTTT. The V call is TRBV29-1, the J call TRBJ1-1; no clear D. There are 13 residues in the CDR3. Deletions cut 6 bases from V and 0 bases from J, with 11 bases between. Germline CDR1 reads SQVTM; CDR2 reads ANQGSEA. Filled out from reference TRBV29-1 and TRBJ1-1, the complete variable domain reads SAVISQKPSRDICQRGTSLTIQCQVDSQVTMMFWYRQQPGQSLTLIATANQGSEATYESGFVIDKFPISRPNLTFSTLTVSNMSPEDSSIYLCSVTTQMNTEAFFGQGTRLTVV.

The chain carries TRBV28 and TRBJ2-1; 12 nucleotides agree with TRBD1. Germline V gene lookup returns CDR1 MDHEN and CDR2 SYDVKM. J was trimmed by 4 bases and V by 4 bases; bases with no gene match: 2. The length of the CDR3 is 15 residues. The CDR3 DNA reads TGTGCCAGCAGTTGGGGACAGGGGGCTTACAATGAGCAGTTCTTC. Translated: CASSWGQGAYNEQFF.

The rearrangement joins TRBV29-1 to TRBJ1-3; D is unresolved. V was shortened by 6 bases and J by 0 bases, with 9 bases between the two germline ends. Germline CDR1 is SQVTM and CDR2 is ANQGSEA. The CDR3 is 13 amino acids. The CDR3, as DNA: TGCAGCGTCGAACCTATCTCTGGAAACACCATATATTTT. This encodes CSVEPISGNTIYF.

The chain is built from TRBV5-1 and TRBJ2-2; 12 nucleotides align to TRBD2. This CDR3 spans 18 amino acids. J was trimmed by 4 bases and V by 4 bases; bases with no gene match: 11. Germline V gives CDR1 SGHRS, CDR2 YFSETQ. The CDR3 protein is CASSQGLAGPVSTGELFF. The CDR3 DNA is TGCGCCAGCAGCCAAGGACTAGCGGGACCAGTAAGCACCGGGGAGCTGTTTTTT.

CDR3 residues: CASSVGGGEQFF. The CDR3 bases are TGTGCCAGCAGCGTAGGAGGGGGCGAGCAGTTCTTC. V is TRBV9 and J is TRBJ2-1; TRBD1 agrees at 7 bases. The germline V gene encodes CDR1 SGDLS and CDR2 YYNGEE. The CDR3 extends over 12 amino acids. Trimming cost V 0 bases and J 10 bases; bases outside gene matches: 1.

A remark on this clone: This sample also contains other DNA sequences that code for the same CDR3. The J gene is TRBJ1-5, the V gene TRBV5-1; no clear D. From germline, CDR1 is SGHRS and CDR2 YFSETQ. Trimming shortened V by 0 bases and J by 4 bases, and 5 bases separated the two germline ends. This CDR3 comprises 13 residues. CDR3 loop: CASSLDRNQPQHF. Written as DNA, the CDR3 is TGCGCCAGCAGCTTGGACAGAAATCAGCCCCAGCATTTT.

The J gene is TRBJ2-7, the V gene TRBV5-4; TRBD2 agrees at 7 bases. The V gene's germline CDR1 is SGHNT and CDR2 YYREEE (reference sequence). The CDR3 loop spans 16 amino acids. Trimming cost V 0 bases and J 5 bases; bases outside gene matches: 11. This CDR3 reads CASSLGGTSVRNEQYF. CDR3 nucleotides: TGTGCCAGCAGCTTGGGGGGCACTAGCGTTAGGAACGAGCAGTACTTC.

CDR3: CALPGSTNYGYTF. CDR3 in DNA: TGTGCCCTACCGGGATCGACTAACTATGGCTACACCTTC. The chain uses TRBV30 and TRBJ1-2; D is uncertain. The germline V and J ends were trimmed by 8 bases and 0 bases, with 13 bases remaining between them. The CDR3 spans 13 residues. Germline CDR1 GTSNPN, CDR2 SVGIG (reference sequence).

The chain is built from TRBV7-2 and TRBJ2-3; the match to TRBD2 covers 9 bases. Germline V gene lookup returns CDR1 SGHTA and CDR2 FQGNSA. V dropped 4 bases and J dropped 1; count of bases not matched to a gene: 3. This CDR3 region has 15 residues. CDR3 loop: CASSSSSGGTDTQYF. CDR3 DNA sequence: TGTGCCAGCAGCTCCTCTAGCGGGGGCACAGATACGCAGTATTTT.

V and J are TRBV2 and TRBJ2-7, with D possibly being TRBD2 (5 bases). Trimming stripped 8 bases from V and 1 base from J, with 9 bases between. CDR3 length equals 12 residues. Germline V gene data show CDR1 as SNHLY and CDR2 as FYNNEI. The CDR3, as DNA: TGTGCCAGCGGCGGACTTTCCTACGAGCAGTACTTC. Its protein is CASGGLSYEQYF.

This rearrangement joins TRBV18 to TRBJ2-7; 10 bases map to TRBD1. Germline values: CDR1 KGHSH, CDR2 LQKENI. V gave up 4 bases and J gave up 5 bases; unmatched junction bases: 5. This CDR3 region has 14 residues. CDR3 in DNA: TGTGCCAGCTCACTGGGGACAGGGGTAAACGAGCAGTACTTC. Its protein is CASSLGTGVNEQYF.

This chain uses TRBV7-2 with TRBJ2-5; tentative D call: TRBD2 (5 bases). The last part of the DNA fits TRBJ2-7 better; the J call may be wrong. There are 13 residues in the CDR3. CDR1 SGHTA and CDR2 FQGNSA come from the germline V gene. For the CDR3, the DNA is TGTGCCAGCAGCTTAGGAGGAGGATACGAGCAGTACTTC. Its translation: CASSLGGGYEQYF.

The chain has TRBV5-1 and TRBJ2-5; perhaps TRBD1 as D (6 bases). V lost 4 bases, J lost 5 bases, and 12 bases lay in between. The CDR3 loop spans 13 amino acids. Germline V gene lookup returns CDR1 SGHRS and CDR2 YFSETQ. The CDR3 sequence: CASSPEQGETQYF. CDR3 nucleotide sequence: TGCGCCAGCAGCCCCGAGCAGGGGGAGACCCAGTACTTC. Filled out from reference TRBV5-1 and TRBJ2-5, the complete variable domain reads KAGVTQTPRYLIKTRGQQVTLSCSPISGHRSVSWYQQTPGQGLQFLFEYFSETQRNKGNFPGRFSGRQFSNSRSEMNVSTLELGDSALYLCASSPEQGETQYFGPGTRLLVL.

The chain has TRBV18 and TRBJ2-7; 7 bases line up with TRBD2. This CDR3 is 14 amino acids long. The J segment lost 2 bases and the V segment lost 3 bases, leaving 4 bases of the junction unmatched. Germline CDR1 is KGHSH and CDR2 is LQKENI. The CDR3 coding sequence is TGTGCCAGCTCACCGGGACTACCCACCTACGAGCAGTACTTC. This encodes CASSPGLPTYEQYF.

The chain joins TRBV6-1 to TRBJ1-4, with 8 bases lining up with TRBD1. This CDR3 has 15 residues. V lost 6 bases and J lost 0; bases outside the gene matches: 3. Per germline, CDR1 MNHNS and CDR2 SASEGT. The CDR3 loop reads CASSPTGATNEKLFF. The CDR3 nucleotides are TGTGCCAGCAGCCCGACAGGGGCAACTAATGAAAAACTGTTTTTT.

The chain joins TRBV5-6 to TRBJ1-1; 8 bases are a match to TRBD1. From germline, CDR1 is SGHDT and CDR2 YYEEEE. This CDR3 has 15 amino acids. After removal of 3 bases from V and 4 bases from J, the junction contained 8 bases not matched to a gene. In nucleotides, the CDR3 is TGTGCCAGCAGCTCCTCCGGACAGGGACGCACTGAAGCTTTCTTT. Its protein product is CASSSSGQGRTEAFF.

This clone was detected only a few times. The J gene is TRBJ2-7, the V gene TRBV18, with D possibly TRBD1 on 5 matching bases. CDR1 and CDR2 (germline): KGHSH, LQKENI. The CDR3 totals 13 residues. Between the trimmed V and J ends, which lost 3 bases and 5 bases, there was a span of 11 bases. CDR3 sequence (DNA): TGTGCCAGCTCACCCAGGGAAACCCACGAGCAGTACTTC. It is translated as CASSPRETHEQYF.

CDR3 amino acids: CASRRLAGQYEQYF. The CDR3 DNA reads TGTGCCAGCAGACGACTAGCGGGACAATACGAGCAGTACTTC. The chain carries TRBV11-2 and TRBJ2-7; 11 bases fit TRBD2. CDR3 length: 14 residues. V lost 6 bases to trimming and J lost 4 bases; unmatched junction nucleotides: 5. Per germline, CDR1 SGHAT and CDR2 FQNNGV. Complete variable domain (other parts from reference TRBV11-2 and TRBJ2-7): EAGVAQSPRYKIIEKRQSVAFWCNPISGHATLYWYQQILGQGPKLLIQFQNNGVVDDSQLPKDRFSAERLKGVDSTLKIQPAKLEDSAVYLCASRRLAGQYEQYFGPGTRLTVT.

As for this clone: The same CDR3 arises from other DNA sequences in this sample as well. This sequence joins TRBV20-1 and TRBJ1-1; D is uncertain. This CDR3 has 11 amino acids. Looked up from germline, CDR1 is DFQATT and CDR2 is SNEGSKA (reference sequence). Trimming cost V 4 bases and J 5 bases, with 8 bases left between them. CDR3: CSAKGGTEAFF. For the CDR3, the DNA is TGCAGTGCTAAGGGAGGGACTGAAGCTTTCTTT.

This clone was detected once. The rearrangement joins TRBV7-3 to TRBJ2-3; D is unresolved. There are 14 residues in the CDR3. Germline V lookup: CDR1 SGHTA, CDR2 FQGTGA. V was clipped by 5 bases and J by 5 bases, with 14 bases between them. CDR3 in amino acids: CASSVQTRLDTQYF. The CDR3 region has the DNA TGTGCCAGCAGCGTCCAGACGAGGCTAGATACGCAGTATTTT.

The rearrangement joins TRBV5-1 to TRBJ1-1; weak D call: TRBD1 (5 bases). Trimming removed 0 bases from V and 2 bases from J, with 8 bases in between. CDR1 and CDR2 from the germline V gene are SGHRS and YFSETQ. This CDR3 has 14 residues. CDR3 region: CASSLGGSNTEAFF. For the CDR3, the DNA is TGCGCCAGCAGCTTGGGGGGCAGCAACACTGAAGCTTTCTTT. The variable domain in full, completed from reference TRBV5-1 and TRBJ1-1, reads KAGVTQTPRYLIKTRGQQVTLSCSPISGHRSVSWYQQTPGQGLQFLFEYFSETQRNKGNFPGRFSGRQFSNSRSEMNVSTLELGDSALYLCASSLGGSNTEAFFGQGTRLTVV.

The V gene is TRBV28, the J gene TRBJ1-1; the D is unclear. With 2 bases removed from V and 5 bases from J, the gap between germline ends came to 12 bases. The germline V gene has CDR1 MDHEN and CDR2 SYDVKM. The CDR3 runs 14 residues. This CDR3 is CASSLNGEWTEAFF. The CDR3 nucleotides are TGTGCCAGCAGTTTAAACGGGGAGTGGACTGAAGCTTTCTTT. Drawing the rest from reference TRBV28 and TRBJ1-1, the complete variable domain is DVKVTQSSRYLVKRTGEKVFLECVQDMDHENMFWYRQDPGLGLRLIYFSYDVKMKEKGDIPEGYSVSREKKERFSLILESASTNQTSMYLCASSLNGEWTEAFFGQGTRLTVV.